This T cell receptor beta chain was documented in a study of cytomegalovirus exposure and HLA in healthy donors. Study-wide points: Later analysis identified 16,951 TCR beta sequences associated with HLA alleles, using a false discovery rate threshold of 0.05. Fewer N-insertions than the 666-donor mean were reportedly shown by an Asian-associated ancestry cluster in a later analysis. Across all donors, roughly uniform sequencing depth was an assumption of the presence/absence analyses. Specificity for CMV antigens was confirmed in vitro for a few of the CMV-associated chains.

This PCR relied on a set of 60 Vbeta primers and 13 Jbeta primers. Data came from immunoSEQ multiplex PCR; TCRdb stores just in-frame clones and leaves some out. Seen here are under 150,000 clones, roughly 63% observed once, and the top ten hold 1.6%. Notes on this clone: Its matching antigen is unknown.

The V and J ends lost 5 bases and 4 bases, in that order; junction bases with no gene match: 7. In germline, CDR1 is SGHTA, CDR2 FQGTGA. The CDR3 is 15 residues long. The sequenced material came from PBMCs. The chain is built from TRBV7-3 and TRBJ1-3; TRBD1 aligns across 8 bases. The clonotype originates from a man aged 25-45 years in good health and CMV-seropositive. The DNA for the CDR3 is TGTGCCAGCAGCCCCGCAGGGGGCGCAGGAAACACCATATATTTT. Encoded protein: CASSPAGGAGNTIYF.